Listed below are T cell receptor beta chains from one sample, sequenced in a study of blood T cell repertoires in COVID-19. Clones were sequenced by immunoSEQ multiplex PCR, and TCRdb holds only the in-frame ones, with some missing. Of some 240,000 clones in the sample, approximately 83% are singletons; the top ten hold 2.5% to 3.5%. Source material: PBMCs or T cells enriched from blood (not recorded which). All receptors derive from a middle-aged woman with acute COVID-19. Each CDR3 is given without its conserved first and last residue.

J gene | V gene | CDR3 protein
TRBJ2-1 | TRBV14 | ASSPRPSGLYNEQF
TRBJ2-2 | TRBV6-1 | ASSEGGTGSDTGELF
TRBJ1-1 | TRBV11-3 | ASSLGRGTNSEAF
TRBJ1-5 | TRBV19 | ASSIAGVGNQPQH
TRBJ1-1 | TRBV4-2 | ASSQGAENTEAF
TRBJ1-5 | TRBV9 | ASSARDVYSNQPQH
TRBJ2-7 | TRBV27 | ASSLEGYEQY
TRBJ1-2 | TRBV4-1 | ASSPPDRQLYGYT
TRBJ2-2 | TRBV3-1/TRBV3-2 | ASSRAGGGTGELF
TRBJ2-1 | TRBV4-1 | ASSLERGGSVNEQF
TRBJ2-5 | TRBV5-5 | ASSGGQGRLETQY
TRBJ2-4 | TRBV13 | ASSRRNIAGGPSLENIQY
TRBJ1-1 | TRBV5-1 | ASSPRGSQDTEAF
TRBJ2-7 | TRBV7-2 | ASSLELAYEQY
TRBJ2-7 | TRBV3-1/TRBV3-2 | ASSQEPAGGDSYEQY
TRBJ1-1 | TRBV7-2 | ASTPRGFRGSTEAF
TRBJ2-7 | TRBV12-3/TRBV12-4 | ASRQGPYEQY
TRBJ2-7 | TRBV12-3/TRBV12-4 | ASSPGGDFEY
TRBJ2-7 | TRBV5-1 | ASSRGTHYYEQY
TRBJ1-4 | TRBV7-9 | ASGSSTDRINEKLF
TRBJ2-1 | TRBV7-7 | ASSPWVAGGIANEQF
TRBJ2-7 | TRBV6-6 | ASSGGSVQYEQY
TRBJ2-1 | TRBV5-1 | ASSFLAGVSYNEQF
TRBJ2-7 | TRBV5-1 | ASSLWLASYEQY
TRBJ2-3 | TRBV14 | ASSSMKGREGQGDTQY
TRBJ2-1 | TRBV5-1 | ASSRDFNPTGEQF
TRBJ2-1 | TRBV13 | ASSSQVEAGGTIYNEQF
TRBJ2-1 | TRBV7-8 | ASRYGAGRYNEQF
TRBJ2-7 | TRBV3-1/TRBV3-2 | ASSQEPGVSYEQY
TRBJ2-1 | TRBV5-1 | ASSLAAGFSNNEQF